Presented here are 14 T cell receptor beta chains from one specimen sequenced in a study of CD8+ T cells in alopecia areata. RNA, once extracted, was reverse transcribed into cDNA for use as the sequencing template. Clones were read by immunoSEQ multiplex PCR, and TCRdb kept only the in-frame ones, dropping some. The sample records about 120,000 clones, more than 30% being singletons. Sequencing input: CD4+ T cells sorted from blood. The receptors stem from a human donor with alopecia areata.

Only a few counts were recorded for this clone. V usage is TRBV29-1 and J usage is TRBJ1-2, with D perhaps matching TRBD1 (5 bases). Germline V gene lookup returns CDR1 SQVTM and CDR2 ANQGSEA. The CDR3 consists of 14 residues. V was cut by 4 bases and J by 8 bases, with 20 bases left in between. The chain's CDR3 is CSVAPGRAGEGYTF. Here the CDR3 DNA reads TGCAGCGTTGCCCCGGGACGGGCGGGAGAGGGCTACACCTTC. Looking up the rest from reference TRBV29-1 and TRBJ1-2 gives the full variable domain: SAVISQKPSRDICQRGTSLTIQCQVDSQVTMMFWYRQQPGQSLTLIATANQGSEATYESGFVIDKFPISRPNLTFSTLTVSNMSPEDSSIYLCSVAPGRAGEGYTFGSGTRLTVV.

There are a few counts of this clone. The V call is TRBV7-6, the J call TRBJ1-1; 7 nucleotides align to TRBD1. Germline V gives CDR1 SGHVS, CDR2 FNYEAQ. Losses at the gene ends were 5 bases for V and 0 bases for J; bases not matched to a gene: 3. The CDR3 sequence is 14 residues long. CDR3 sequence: CASSLQGVNTEAFF. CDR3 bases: TGTGCCAGCAGCCTCCAGGGGGTGAACACTGAAGCTTTCTTT.

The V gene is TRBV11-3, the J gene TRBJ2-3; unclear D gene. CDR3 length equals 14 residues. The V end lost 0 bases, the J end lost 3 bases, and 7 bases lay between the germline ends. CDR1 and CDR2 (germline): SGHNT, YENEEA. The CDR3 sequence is CASSLDLGTDTQYF. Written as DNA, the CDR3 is TGTGCCAGCAGCTTAGATCTAGGAACAGATACGCAGTATTTT.

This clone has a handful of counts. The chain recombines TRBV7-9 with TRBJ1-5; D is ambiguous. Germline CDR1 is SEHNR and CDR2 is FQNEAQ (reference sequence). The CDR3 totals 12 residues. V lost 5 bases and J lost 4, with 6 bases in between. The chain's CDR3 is CASSRGNQPQHF. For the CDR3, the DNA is TGTGCCAGCAGCCGGGGAAATCAGCCCCAGCATTTT. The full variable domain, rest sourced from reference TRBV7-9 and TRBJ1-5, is DTGVSQNPRHKITKRGQNVTFRCDPISEHNRLYWYRQTLGQGPEFLTYFQNEAQLEKSRLLSDRFSAERPKGSFSTLEIQRTEQGDSAMYLCASSRGNQPQHFGDGTRLSIL.

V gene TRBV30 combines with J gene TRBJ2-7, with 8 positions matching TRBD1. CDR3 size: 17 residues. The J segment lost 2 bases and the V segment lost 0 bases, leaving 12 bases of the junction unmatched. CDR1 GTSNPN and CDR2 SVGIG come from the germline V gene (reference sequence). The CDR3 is CAWSVGILQGVPYEQYF. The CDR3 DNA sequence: TGTGCCTGGAGTGTCGGCATCTTACAGGGGGTACCCTACGAGCAGTACTTC.

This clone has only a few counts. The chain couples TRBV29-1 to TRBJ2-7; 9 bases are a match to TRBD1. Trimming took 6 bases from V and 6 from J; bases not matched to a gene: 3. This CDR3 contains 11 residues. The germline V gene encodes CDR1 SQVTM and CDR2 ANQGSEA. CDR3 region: CSVGQGSEQYF. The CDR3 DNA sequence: TGCAGCGTGGGACAGGGAAGCGAGCAGTACTTC.

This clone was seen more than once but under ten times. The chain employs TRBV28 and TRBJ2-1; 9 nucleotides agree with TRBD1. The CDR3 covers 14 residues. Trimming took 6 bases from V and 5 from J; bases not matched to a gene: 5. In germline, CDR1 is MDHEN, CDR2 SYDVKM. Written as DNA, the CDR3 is TGTGCCAGCAGGGGGACAGGGAGCAACAATGAGCAGTTCTTC. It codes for CASRGTGSNNEQFF.

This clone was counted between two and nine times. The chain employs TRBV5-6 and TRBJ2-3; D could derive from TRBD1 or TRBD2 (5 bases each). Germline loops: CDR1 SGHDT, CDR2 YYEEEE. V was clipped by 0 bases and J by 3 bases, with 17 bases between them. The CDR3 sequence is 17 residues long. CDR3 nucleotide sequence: TGTGCCAGCAGCTTGGCATTCTCGAGACAGCGGACAGATACGCAGTATTTT. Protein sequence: CASSLAFSRQRTDTQYF.

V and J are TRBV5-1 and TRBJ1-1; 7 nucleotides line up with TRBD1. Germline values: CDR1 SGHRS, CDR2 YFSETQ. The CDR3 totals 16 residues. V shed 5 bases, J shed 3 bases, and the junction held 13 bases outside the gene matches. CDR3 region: CASRKDKGAPDTEAFF. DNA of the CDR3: TGCGCCAGCAGGAAAGATAAGGGGGCGCCAGACACTGAAGCTTTCTTT.

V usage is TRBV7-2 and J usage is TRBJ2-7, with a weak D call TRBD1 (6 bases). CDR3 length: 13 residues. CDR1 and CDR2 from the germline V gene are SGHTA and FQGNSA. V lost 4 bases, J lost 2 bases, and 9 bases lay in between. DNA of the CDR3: TGTGCCAGCAGCTCACGGGACACCTACGAGCAGTACTTC. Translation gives CASSSRDTYEQYF.

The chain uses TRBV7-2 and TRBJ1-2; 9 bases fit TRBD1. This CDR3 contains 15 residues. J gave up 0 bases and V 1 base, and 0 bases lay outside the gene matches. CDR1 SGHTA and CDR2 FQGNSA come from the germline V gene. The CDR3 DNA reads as TGTGCCAGCAGCTTAGGACAGGGGGCTAACTATGGCTACACCTTC. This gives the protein CASSLGQGANYGYTF.

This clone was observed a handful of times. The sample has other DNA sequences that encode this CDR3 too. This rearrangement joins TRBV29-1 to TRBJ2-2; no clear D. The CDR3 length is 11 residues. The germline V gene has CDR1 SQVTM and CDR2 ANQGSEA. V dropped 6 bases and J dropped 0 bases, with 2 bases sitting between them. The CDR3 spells CSVSNTGELFF. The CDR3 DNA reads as TGCAGCGTCTCGAACACCGGGGAGCTGTTTTTT.

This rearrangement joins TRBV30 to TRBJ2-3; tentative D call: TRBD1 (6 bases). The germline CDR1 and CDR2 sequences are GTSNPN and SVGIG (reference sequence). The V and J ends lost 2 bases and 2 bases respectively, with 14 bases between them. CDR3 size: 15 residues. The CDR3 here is CAWSIRGGPTDTQYF. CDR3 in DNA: TGTGCCTGGAGTATCAGGGGCGGTCCCACAGATACGCAGTATTTT. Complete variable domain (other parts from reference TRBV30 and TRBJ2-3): SQTIHQWPATLVQPVGSPLSLECTVEGTSNPNLYWYRQAAGRGLQLLFYSVGIGQISSEVPQNLSASRPQDRQFILSSKKLLLSDSGFYLCAWSIRGGPTDTQYFGPGTRLTVL.

CDR3 DNA sequence: TGCGCCAGCACCGATCAGGACCCTTCCGCCGGGGAGCTGTTTTTT. As protein: CASTDQDPSAGELFF. This sequence joins TRBV5-1 and TRBJ2-2, with D unresolved. Germline values: CDR1 SGHRS, CDR2 YFSETQ. Trimming removed 6 bases at V and 6 bases at J, with 18 bases between. The CDR3 loop spans 15 amino acids.